Listed here are 8 T cell receptor beta chains from one sample, sequenced in a study of T cells in Graves' hyperthyroidism and ophthalmopathy. Template material for amplifying TCR beta CDR3 regions consisted of RNA transcripts. In the first-round RT-PCR of the TCR CDR3, the HTBI primer set was used. MiXCR, applied by TCRdb to the multiplex PCR reads, yields one record per CDR3 protein. The repertoire holds 400,000 or so distinct CDR3 sequences, with about 14% as singletons. The sample taken for sequencing was blood. Receptors originate from a woman under 40 with Graves' ophthalmopathy.

This clonotype was observed at least ten times. This sequence joins TRBV6-1 and TRBJ1-2; no clear D gene. Trimming removed 3 bases from V and 2 bases from J, with 4 bases in between. Germline V CDR1 and CDR2: MNHNS, SASEGT. There are 12 residues in the CDR3. In DNA form, the CDR3 reads TGTGCCAGCAGTGATCCGAACTATGGCTACACCTTC. This codes for CASSDPNYGYTF.

The sample holds many counts of this clonotype. V usage is TRBV9 and J usage is TRBJ2-3; D remains ambiguous. Germline V gene data show CDR1 as SGDLS and CDR2 as YYNGEE. Trimming pared 0 bases from V and 0 bases from J, leaving 5 bases between. The length of the CDR3 is 14 residues. The CDR3 sequence: CASSVGGSTDTQYF. CDR3 coding DNA: TGTGCCAGCAGCGTAGGGGGTAGCACAGATACGCAGTATTTT.

The table lists this clonotype with many counts. This chain joins TRBV24-1 and TRBJ1-5, with TRBD1 matching over 8 bases. Per germline, CDR1 KGHDR and CDR2 SFDVKD. The CDR3 sequence is 15 residues long. J lost 2 bases, V lost 4 bases, and 3 bases had no gene match. The CDR3 loop reads CATSDSQGGNQPQHF. In nucleotides, the CDR3 is TGTGCCACCAGTGACTCACAGGGGGGCAATCAGCCCCAGCATTTT.

The V call is TRBV5-6, the J call TRBJ1-3, with 8 positions matching TRBD1. CDR1 is SGHDT and CDR2 is YYEEEE in the germline V gene. V was pared by 3 bases and J by 4 bases, with 12 bases of the junction left unmatched. This CDR3 has 17 residues. CDR3 sequence: CASSYGIPGGGGNTIYF. The DNA for the CDR3 is TGTGCCAGCAGCTACGGAATCCCAGGGGGCGGAGGAAACACCATATATTTT.

There are a few counts of this clonotype. Likely a read error: the CDR3 ends without its conserved phenylalanine or tryptophan. The V call is TRBV12-3 or TRBV12-4, the J call TRBJ2-1; TRBD1 matches 7 bases. The V segment lost 5 bases and the J segment 1 base; nucleotides outside the gene matches: 5. The CDR3 has 15 amino acids. The CDR3 here is CASSATGESYNEQFL. CDR3 bases: TGTGCCAGCAGTGCCACAGGGGAATCCTACAATGAGCAGTTCCTC.

In its sample, this clonotype was seen many times. J is TRBJ2-5 and V is TRBV5-6; D remains unclear. V lost 5 bases and J 3 bases, leaving 5 bases between the germline ends. Germline V gives CDR1 SGHDT, CDR2 YYEEEE. The CDR3 is 11 amino acids. The CDR3 region is CASSYKETQYF. The CDR3, as DNA: TGTGCCAGCAGTTACAAAGAGACCCAGTACTTC.

This clonotype was seen more than once but under ten times. This chain joins TRBV6-4 and TRBJ1-6; D is unresolved. The CDR3 has 15 residues. V was shortened by 6 bases and J by 5 bases, with 14 bases between the two germline ends. Germline loops: CDR1 MRHNA, CDR2 SNTAGT. CDR3 nucleotide sequence: TGTGCCAGCAGCCCCACCCCAGTTCATAATTCACCCCTCCACTTT. Its translation: CASSPTPVHNSPLHF.

This clonotype was recorded at least ten times. V usage is TRBV11-2 and J usage is TRBJ2-1; TRBD1 is a possible D gene (6 bases). The ends were cut back, 5 bases at V and 8 bases at J, with 19 bases in the middle. The germline gives CDR1 SGHAT, CDR2 FQNNGV. There are 15 residues in the CDR3. CDR3 sequence (DNA): TGTGCCAGCAGCCCCACAGCGGCAGGGGCTTATGAGCAGTTCTTC. Translating gives CASSPTAAGAYEQFF. Looking up the rest from reference TRBV11-2 and TRBJ2-1 gives the full variable domain: EAGVAQSPRYKIIEKRQSVAFWCNPISGHATLYWYQQILGQGPKLLIQFQNNGVVDDSQLPKDRFSAERLKGVDSTLKIQPAKLEDSAVYLCASSPTAAGAYEQFFGPGTRLTVL.